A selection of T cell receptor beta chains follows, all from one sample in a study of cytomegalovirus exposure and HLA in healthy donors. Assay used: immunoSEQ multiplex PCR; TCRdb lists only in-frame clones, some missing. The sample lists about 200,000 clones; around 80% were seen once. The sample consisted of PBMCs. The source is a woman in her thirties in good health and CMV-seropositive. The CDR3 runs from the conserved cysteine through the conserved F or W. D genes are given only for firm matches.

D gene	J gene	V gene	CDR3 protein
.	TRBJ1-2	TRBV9	CASSVGPGETDYGYTF
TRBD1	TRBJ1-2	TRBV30	CAFYRGNDNYGYTF
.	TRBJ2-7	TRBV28	CASTPGQNYEQYF
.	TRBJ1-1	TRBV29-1	CSVGTGSTEAFF
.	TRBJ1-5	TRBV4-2	CASSQQNQPQHF
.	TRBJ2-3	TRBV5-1	CASSLSASASTDTQYF
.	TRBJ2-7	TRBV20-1	CSARFSREQYF
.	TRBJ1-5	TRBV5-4	CASSLSGSNQPQHF
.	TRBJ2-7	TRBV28	CASGGSSLYEQYF
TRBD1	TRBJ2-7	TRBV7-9	CASSYPGTGTYEQYF
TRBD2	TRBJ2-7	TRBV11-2	CASSTPSGGNVQYF
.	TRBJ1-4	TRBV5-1	CASSSDRTNEKLFF
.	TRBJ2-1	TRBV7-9	CASSLAAASYNEQFF
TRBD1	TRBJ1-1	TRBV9	CASSGPTGRRTEAFF
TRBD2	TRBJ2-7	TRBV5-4	CASSQTSGDYEQYF
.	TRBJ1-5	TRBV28	CASSETQPQHF
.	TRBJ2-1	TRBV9	CASSAAVGGLNEQFF
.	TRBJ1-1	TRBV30	CAWRVRTDFYQNMNTEAFF
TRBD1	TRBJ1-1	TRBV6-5	CASTATTGRTEAFF
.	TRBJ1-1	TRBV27	CASSLSGGSTEAFF
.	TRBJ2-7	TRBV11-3	CASSFNYAYEQYF
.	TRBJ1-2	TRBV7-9	CASTPGRETGYGYTF
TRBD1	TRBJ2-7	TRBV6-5	CASSSTGTGEQYF
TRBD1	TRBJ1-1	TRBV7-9	CASSTDRINTEAFF
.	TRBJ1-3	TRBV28	CASRYGGSGNTIYF
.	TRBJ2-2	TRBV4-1	CASSQESTLDTGELFF
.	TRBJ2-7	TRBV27	CASSPSRSYEQYF
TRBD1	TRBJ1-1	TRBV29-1	CSVSGQGNTEAFF
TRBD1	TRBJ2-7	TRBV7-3	CASSLNRGRGPYEQYF
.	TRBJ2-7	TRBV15	CATSRGWRGYEQYF
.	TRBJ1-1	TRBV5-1	CASSFLPKSMNTEAFF
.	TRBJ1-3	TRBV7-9	CASRLPGEGTIYF
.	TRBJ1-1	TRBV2	CASSPGFLNTEAFF
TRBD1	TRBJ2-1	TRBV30	CAWSPNRDRGKFF
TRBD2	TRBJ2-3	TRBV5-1	CASSLDGEGTDTQYF
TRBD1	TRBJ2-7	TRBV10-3	CAIPVEGQGVIEQYF
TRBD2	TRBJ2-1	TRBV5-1	CASSPTTSGANNEQFF
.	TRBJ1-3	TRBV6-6	CASRARHSSGNTIYF
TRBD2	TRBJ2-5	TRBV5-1	CASSSGGLQETQYF
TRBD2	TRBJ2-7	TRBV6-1	CASSEMASGRGYEQYF
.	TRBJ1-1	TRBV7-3	CASSSQVNTEAFF
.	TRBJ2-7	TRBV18	CASSPNGESYEQYF
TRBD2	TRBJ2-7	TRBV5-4	CASSLWTSSREQYF
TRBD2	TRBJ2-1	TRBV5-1	CASSSISGGTSSYNEQFF
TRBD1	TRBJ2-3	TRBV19	CASSTTGATDTQYF
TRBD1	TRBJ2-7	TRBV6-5	CASSYGTGVVAYEQYF
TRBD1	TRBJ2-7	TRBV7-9	CASSSGQGAYEQYF